Following are 20 T cell receptor beta chains from one sample sequenced in a study of blood T cell repertoires in COVID-19. Sequencing used immunoSEQ multiplex PCR; TCRdb keeps in-frame clones, though not all of them. The table lists about 200,000 clones, around 85% of them singletons. Sequencing used peripheral blood. These receptors were taken from a woman in her sixties or seventies with acute or convalescent COVID-19.

The rearrangement uses TRBV18 and TRBJ1-2; no clear D gene. Trimming removed 2 bases at V and 4 bases at J, with 14 bases between. Looked up from germline, CDR1 is KGHSH and CDR2 is LQKENI. CDR3 size: 15 residues. As DNA, the CDR3 is TGTGCCAGCTCACCAGCCGGGGATGCGGGCTATGGCTACACCTTC. Residues: CASSPAGDAGYGYTF.

The chain joins TRBV11-2 to TRBJ2-3, with D possibly matching TRBD1 (6 bases). The CDR3 is 17 amino acids. The germline CDR1 and CDR2 sequences are SGHAT and FQNNGV. Trimming removed 5 bases from V and 3 bases from J, with 21 bases in between. The CDR3 protein is CASSTTHRVDATDTQYF. The DNA for the CDR3 is TGTGCCAGCAGCACAACCCACAGGGTCGATGCGACAGATACGCAGTATTTT.

This rearrangement joins TRBV11-3 to TRBJ1-2; D gene uncertain. The ends were cut back, 2 bases at V and 8 bases at J, with 12 bases in the middle. The CDR3 consists of 13 residues. CDR1 and CDR2 from the germline V gene are SGHNT and YENEEA. This chain's CDR3 is CASSLTGIRGYTF. The CDR3 nucleotides read TGTGCCAGCAGCTTAACGGGGATTCGGGGCTACACCTTC.

The chain combines TRBV25-1 with TRBJ1-1, with 8 bases lining up with TRBD1. The J segment lost 2 bases and the V segment lost 4 bases, leaving 9 bases of the junction unmatched. From germline, CDR1 is MGHDK and CDR2 SYGVNS. The CDR3 length is 16 residues. CDR3 sequence: CASSGDRPWGNTEAFF. The DNA of the CDR3 is TGTGCCAGCAGTGGGGACAGGCCTTGGGGAAACACTGAAGCTTTCTTT.

The J gene is TRBJ2-1, the V gene TRBV18; 8 nucleotides line up with TRBD1. Per the germline V gene, CDR1 is KGHSH and CDR2 is LQKENI. The CDR3 is 15 residues long. Trimming removed 3 bases from V and 5 bases from J; junction bases left unmatched: 6. The CDR3 loop reads CASSPLGTGHNEQFF. In DNA form, the CDR3 reads TGTGCCAGCTCACCTCTGGGGACAGGTCACAATGAGCAGTTCTTC.

This CDR3 reads CSVVLVYNEQFF. The CDR3 bases are TGCAGCGTTGTACTAGTGTACAATGAGCAGTTCTTC. This sequence joins TRBV29-1 and TRBJ2-1, with D possibly TRBD2 on 5 matching bases. V was pared by 4 bases and J by 4 bases, with 8 bases between. The CDR3 is made up of 12 amino acids. Per the germline V gene, CDR1 is SQVTM and CDR2 is ANQGSEA.

This sequence joins TRBV3-1 (or the pseudogene TRBV3-2) and TRBJ1-1; D remains ambiguous. The CDR3 consists of 14 residues. Germline lookup yields CDR1 LGHDT and CDR2 YNNKEL (reference sequence). V lost 6 bases to trimming and J lost 6 bases, with 17 bases between them. This chain's CDR3 is CASSPMGASAEAFF. CDR3 coding DNA: TGTGCCAGCAGTCCAATGGGCGCTAGCGCTGAAGCTTTCTTT.

The chain has TRBV19 and TRBJ1-4; 9 positions agree with TRBD1. CDR3 length: 16 amino acids. J gave up 5 bases and V 3 bases, and 7 bases lay outside the gene matches. The germline V gene encodes CDR1 LNHDA and CDR2 SQIVND (reference sequence). The CDR3 is CASSIGGTGLNEKLFF. DNA for the CDR3: TGTGCCAGTAGTATTGGCGGGACAGGGTTAAATGAAAAACTGTTTTTT. Full variable domain (missing parts from reference TRBV19 and TRBJ1-4): DGGITQSPKYLFRKEGQNVTLSCEQNLNHDAMYWYRQDPGQGLRLIYYSQIVNDFQKGDIAEGYSVSREKKESFPLTVTSAQKNPTAFYLCASSIGGTGLNEKLFFGSGTQLSVL.

CDR3 sequence (DNA): TGTGCCAGCAGCTTAAAACCTCGGACAGGGAGGGATAGCTATGGCTACACCTTC. Amino acids: CASSLKPRTGRDSYGYTF. The rearrangement joins TRBV7-9 to TRBJ1-2, with 8 bases matching TRBD1. In germline, CDR1 is SEHNR, CDR2 FQNEAQ (reference sequence). J lost 4 bases, V lost 2 bases, and 15 bases had no gene match. The CDR3 loop spans 18 amino acids.

The chain links TRBV10-1 to TRBJ1-1; D call uncertain. CDR3 length equals 12 residues. CDR1 is WNHNN and CDR2 is SYGVQD in the germline V gene (reference sequence). V lost 0 bases and J 10 bases, leaving 9 bases between the germline ends. The CDR3 nucleotides read TGCGCCAGCAGTGAGTCACTGGAGGCAGCTTTCTTT. It encodes CASSESLEAAFF.

The chain couples TRBV7-9 to TRBJ1-1; maybe TRBD1 (6 bases). CDR1 and CDR2 (germline): SEHNR, FQNEAQ (reference sequence). The CDR3 is made up of 13 amino acids. The ends were cut back, 1 base at V and 13 bases at J, with 16 bases in the middle. This CDR3 reads CASSLEVGAEGFF. Written as DNA, the CDR3 is TGTGCCAGCAGCTTAGAAGTGGGGGCCGAGGGTTTCTTT.

The chain uses TRBV28 and TRBJ1-3; D might be TRBD1 (6 bases). The germline gives CDR1 MDHEN, CDR2 SYDVKM. This CDR3 spans 16 amino acids. V was cut by 2 bases and J by 0 bases, with 11 bases left in between. This chain's CDR3 is CASSLERGHSGNTIYF. Here the CDR3 DNA reads TGTGCCAGCAGTTTAGAACGGGGACACTCTGGAAACACCATATATTTT.

J is TRBJ2-7 and V is TRBV27; TRBD1 aligns across 8 bases. J was trimmed by 1 base and V by 2 bases; bases with no gene match: 1. Germline V lookup: CDR1 MNHEY, CDR2 SMNVEV (reference sequence). The CDR3 runs to 14 residues. The CDR3 loop is CASSLGQGSYEQYF. For the CDR3, the DNA is TGTGCCAGCAGTTTAGGACAGGGTTCCTACGAGCAGTACTTC.

The chain has TRBV18 and TRBJ1-1, with 9 positions matching TRBD1. This CDR3 spans 15 amino acids. Germline V gene lookup returns CDR1 KGHSH and CDR2 LQKENI. J was trimmed by 6 bases and V by 6 bases; bases with no gene match: 11. For the CDR3, the DNA is TGTGCCAGCTCGCCCACTACTGACAGGGGGGCTGAAGCTTTCTTT. Translation: CASSPTTDRGAEAFF.

This clone was counted a few times. The chain employs TRBV2 and TRBJ1-5; 9 bases fit TRBD1. There are 16 residues in the CDR3. Germline assignment: CDR1 SNHLY and CDR2 FYNNEI. V lost 6 bases, J lost 7 bases, and 13 bases stayed unmatched. The CDR3: CASSGDTTGGGQPQHF. The CDR3 DNA is TGTGCCAGCAGCGGAGATACTACAGGGGGCGGGCAGCCCCAGCATTTT.

This clone came up once. The chain has TRBV12-3 or TRBV12-4 and TRBJ1-2; tentatively, D is TRBD1 (5 bases). V lost 3 bases to trimming and J lost 5 bases, with 10 bases between them. This CDR3 is built from 13 residues. The CDR3 loop is CASSFQGGYGYTF. In nucleotides, the CDR3 is TGTGCCAGCAGTTTTCAGGGTGGGTATGGCTACACCTTC.

The V call is TRBV29-1, the J call TRBJ2-3; TRBD2 agrees at 10 bases. The CDR3 runs to 15 residues. V shed 6 bases, J shed 4 bases, and the junction held 10 bases outside the gene matches. The germline V gene encodes CDR1 SQVTM and CDR2 ANQGSEA. The CDR3 DNA follows: TGCAGCGTGGGGAAGCGGGGGGGCCAGGCAGATACGCAGTATTTT. It encodes CSVGKRGGQADTQYF.

The J gene is TRBJ1-3, the V gene TRBV6-5, with D perhaps TRBD1 (5 bases). V was trimmed by 10 bases and J by 2 bases, leaving 9 bases between them. The CDR3 has 12 amino acids. Germline assignment: CDR1 MNHEY and CDR2 SVGAGI. The CDR3 coding sequence is TGTGCCACCGCGACAGCTGGAAACACCATATATTTT. Its translation: CATATAGNTIYF.

The chain carries TRBV28 and TRBJ2-7, with D unclear. V was trimmed by 7 bases and J by 0 bases, leaving 13 bases between them. The CDR3 has 14 residues. Germline lookup yields CDR1 MDHEN and CDR2 SYDVKM. The DNA of the CDR3 is TGTGCCAGCACTACTTCGACATTCTCCTACGAGCAGTACTTC. Residues: CASTTSTFSYEQYF.

The chain couples TRBV2 to TRBJ1-4, with D possibly matching TRBD1 (6 bases). V was cut by 5 bases and J by 0 bases, with 10 bases left in between. Germline CDR1 reads SNHLY; CDR2 reads FYNNEI. The CDR3 sequence is 15 residues long. This chain's CDR3 is CASSSGTPTNEKLFF. The CDR3, as DNA: TGTGCCAGCAGTTCCGGGACACCAACTAATGAAAAACTGTTTTTT.